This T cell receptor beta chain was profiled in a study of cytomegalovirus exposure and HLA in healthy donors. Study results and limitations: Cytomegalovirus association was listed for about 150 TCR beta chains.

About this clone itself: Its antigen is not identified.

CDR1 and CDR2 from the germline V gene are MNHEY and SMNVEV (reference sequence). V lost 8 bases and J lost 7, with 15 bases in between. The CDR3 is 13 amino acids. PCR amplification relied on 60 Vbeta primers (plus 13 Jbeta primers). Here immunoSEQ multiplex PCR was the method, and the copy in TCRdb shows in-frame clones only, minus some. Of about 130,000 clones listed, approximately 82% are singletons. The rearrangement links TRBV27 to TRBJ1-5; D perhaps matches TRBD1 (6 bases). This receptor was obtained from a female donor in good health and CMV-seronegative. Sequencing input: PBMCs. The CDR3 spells CASRSAQGQPQHF. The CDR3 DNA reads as TGTGCCAGCCGGAGCGCCCAGGGGCAGCCCCAGCATTTT.